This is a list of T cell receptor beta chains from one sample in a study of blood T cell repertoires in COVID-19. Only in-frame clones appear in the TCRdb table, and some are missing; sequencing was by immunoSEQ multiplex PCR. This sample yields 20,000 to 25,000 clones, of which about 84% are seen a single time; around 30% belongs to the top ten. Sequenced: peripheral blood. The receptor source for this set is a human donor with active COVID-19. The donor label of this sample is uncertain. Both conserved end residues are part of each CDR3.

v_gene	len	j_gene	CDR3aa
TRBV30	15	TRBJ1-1	CAWSADRVGMSEAFF
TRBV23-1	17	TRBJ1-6	CASSQSGQGHLNSPLHF
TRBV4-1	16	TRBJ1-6	CASSQGQDRGRSPLHF
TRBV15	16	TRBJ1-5	CATSRDGSGVLQPQHF
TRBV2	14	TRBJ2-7	CASREIDRLYEQYF
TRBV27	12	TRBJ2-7	CASRGGLYGQYF
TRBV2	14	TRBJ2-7	CASRTSGVRYEQYF
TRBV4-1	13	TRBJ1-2	CASSQVGQDGYTF
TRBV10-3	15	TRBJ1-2	CAISDLSGGANGYTF
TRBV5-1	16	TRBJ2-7	CASSLGGSGPWGEQYF
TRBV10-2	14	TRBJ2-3	CASSAFQGTDTQYF
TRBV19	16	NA	CASSIDPGIPTYEQYF
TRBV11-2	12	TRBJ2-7	CASSFGGYEQYF
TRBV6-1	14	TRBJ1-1	CASSEVGVNTEAFF
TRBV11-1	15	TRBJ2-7	CASSATSGANYEQYF
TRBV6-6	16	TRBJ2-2	CASSYVRGADTGELFF
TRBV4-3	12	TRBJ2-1	CASSQENNEQFF
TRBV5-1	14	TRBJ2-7	CASSPQQGNGEQYF
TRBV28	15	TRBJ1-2	CASNPQPTGVYGYTF
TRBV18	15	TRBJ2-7	CASSPPGRGHYEQYF
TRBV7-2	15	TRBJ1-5	CASSLGTGEDQPQHF
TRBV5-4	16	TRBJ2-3	CASSLLLAGNTDTQYF
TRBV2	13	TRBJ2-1	CASSEAGVAGVIF
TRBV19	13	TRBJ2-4	CASSRTGENIQYF
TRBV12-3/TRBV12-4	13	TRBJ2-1	CASSLSLQNEQFF
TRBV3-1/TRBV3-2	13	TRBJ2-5	CASSSRGQETQYF
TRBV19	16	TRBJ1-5	CASQLKQGRSNQPQHF
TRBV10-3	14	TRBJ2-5	CAISEPLATETQYF
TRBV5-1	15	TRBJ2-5	CASSLVGDYQETQYF
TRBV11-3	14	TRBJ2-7	CASSLGRGAYEQYF
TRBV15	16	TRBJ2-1	CATSRDLSGAYNEQFF
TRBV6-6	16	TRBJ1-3	CASIRTVGATGNTIYF
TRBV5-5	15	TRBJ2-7	CASSLVQGTPYEQYF
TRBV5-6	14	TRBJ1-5	CASSLSQGKQPQHF
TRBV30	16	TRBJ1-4	CAWSAMGLGLREKLFF
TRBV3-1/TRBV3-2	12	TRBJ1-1	CASSQGGQEAFF
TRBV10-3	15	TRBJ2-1	CAISEWTSTSHEQFF
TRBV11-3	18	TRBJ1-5	CASSRAKYRVYSNQPQHF
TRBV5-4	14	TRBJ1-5	CASSLNGGGQPQHF
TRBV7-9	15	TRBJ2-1	CASSTLAVPYNEQFF
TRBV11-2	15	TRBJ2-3	CASSHPSLGTDTQYF
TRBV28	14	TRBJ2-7	CASSKGLATYEQYF